Each of the 8 T cell receptor beta chains below was sequenced from the same sample in a study of cytomegalovirus exposure and HLA in healthy donors. A multiplex PCR was run with 60 Vbeta primers and 13 Jbeta primers. Sequencing used immunoSEQ multiplex PCR; TCRdb keeps in-frame clones, though not all of them. The table shows 90,000 to 110,000 clones, with 70% to 80% occurring only once. Specimen: PBMCs. These receptors were collected from a man aged 25 to 45 in good health and CMV-seronegative.

The rearrangement links TRBV29-1 to TRBJ2-3; TRBD2 matches at 9 bases. Trimming took 0 bases from V and 0 from J; bases not matched to a gene: 13. This CDR3 is 19 amino acids long. Per germline, CDR1 SQVTM and CDR2 ANQGSEA. CDR3 sequence: CSVEDQAAGGHKSTDTQYF. The CDR3 DNA reads as TGCAGCGTTGAAGATCAAGCGGCGGGGGGGCATAAAAGCACAGATACGCAGTATTTT.

Turning to this clone: The junction and the germline gene differ at one end; a read error may be behind it. The sample contains more than one DNA sequence encoding this CDR3. The chain couples TRBV30 to TRBJ1-6, with a possible D match to TRBD1 (5 bases). The CDR3 sequence is 13 residues long. The germline CDR1 and CDR2 sequences are GTSNPN and SVGIG (reference sequence). CDR3 region: CAWSGQGNSPLHF. The DNA of the CDR3 is TGTGCCTGGAGCGGGCAGGGAAATTCCCCCCTCCACTTT.

This chain joins TRBV28 and TRBJ2-7; no firm D call. Germline V gives CDR1 MDHEN, CDR2 SYDVKM. This CDR3 spans 14 amino acids. The ends were cut back, 2 bases at V and 2 bases at J, with 10 bases in the middle. As DNA, the CDR3 is TGTGCCAGCAGTTTAAGTCCAGGAACCTACGAGCAGTACTTC. Amino acid sequence: CASSLSPGTYEQYF.

V usage is TRBV30 and J usage is TRBJ2-5; 11 nucleotides agree with TRBD2. Trimming took 5 bases from V and 3 from J; bases not matched to a gene: 8. In germline, CDR1 is GTSNPN, CDR2 SVGIG (reference sequence). This CDR3 spans 15 amino acids. CDR3 protein: CAWGTSGLGEETQYF. In nucleotides, the CDR3 is TGTGCCTGGGGGACTAGCGGCCTGGGGGAAGAGACCCAGTACTTC.

The chain joins TRBV7-9 to TRBJ1-6; TRBD1 matches 8 bases. The length of the CDR3 is 15 residues. The germline CDR1 and CDR2 sequences are SEHNR and FQNEAQ (reference sequence). Trimming at V came to 4 bases and at J to 9 bases, leaving 8 bases not matched to a gene. The CDR3 DNA reads TGTGCCAGCAGCTGGGACGGGACAGGTCCTTCACCCCTCCACTTT. Encoded protein: CASSWDGTGPSPLHF.

The rearrangement joins TRBV28 to TRBJ2-7; 9 bases are shared with TRBD2. Unmatched junction bases numbered 8, after V lost 8 bases and J lost 9 bases. The CDR3 is 12 amino acids. The germline gives CDR1 MDHEN, CDR2 SYDVKM. The DNA for the CDR3 is TGTGCCAGCTACGGGACTAGCAGGCTGCAGTACTTC. It translates to CASYGTSRLQYF. Based on the CDR3 plus reference TRBV28 and TRBJ2-7, the full variable domain is DVKVTQSSRYLVKRTGEKVFLECVQDMDHENMFWYRQDPGLGLRLIYFSYDVKMKEKGDIPEGYSVSREKKERFSLILESASTNQTSMYLCASYGTSRLQYFGPGTRLTVT.

This clone is a singleton in its sample. The chain carries TRBV5-4 and TRBJ2-6; 8 bases line up with TRBD1. CDR3 size: 15 residues. Trimming took 4 bases from V and 4 from J; bases not matched to a gene: 4. Germline values: CDR1 SGHNT, CDR2 YYREEE (reference sequence). Here the CDR3 reads CASSPRGPGANVLTF. CDR3 in DNA: TGTGCCAGCAGCCCCAGGGGGCCCGGGGCCAACGTCCTGACTTTC.

The chain has TRBV5-1 and TRBJ1-2; the match to TRBD1 covers 9 bases. This CDR3 region has 14 residues. Germline V gives CDR1 SGHRS, CDR2 YFSETQ. With 7 bases clipped from V and 3 bases from J, the junction kept 7 bases outside the gene matches. The CDR3 bases are TGCGCCAGCTACACAGGGGGCGAGGACTATGGCTACACCTTC. Its translation: CASYTGGEDYGYTF.